The source of this T cell receptor beta chain is a study of T cells in Graves' hyperthyroidism and ophthalmopathy. The CDR3 has 14 residues. Between the trimmed V and J ends, which lost 6 bases and 4 bases, there was a span of 12 bases. Germline lookup yields CDR1 SNHLY and CDR2 FYNNEI. Researchers amplified the TCR beta CDR3 regions from RNA transcripts. Initially, a first-round RT-PCR of the TCR CDR3 employed the HTBI primer set. TCRdb redid the calling of the multiplex PCR reads with MiXCR, one entry per CDR3 protein. Of a few hundred thousand distinct CDR3 sequences listed, about 20% are singletons. Source material for PBMCs was around 10 ml fresh peripheral blood. The table lists this clonotype with a few counts.

The genes are TRBV2 and TRBJ2-2; the D gene is possibly TRBD2 (5 bases). The receptor was derived from a woman between 65 and 79 years old with Graves' ophthalmopathy. The sample consisted of blood. The CDR3 region is CASRYSGVTGELFF. CDR3 bases: TGTGCCAGCAGGTATTCCGGGGTCACCGGGGAGCTGTTTTTT.